This is a list of T cell receptor beta chains from one sample in a study of T cell responses to AZD1222 COVID-19 vaccine. Repertoires were generated with immunoSEQ multiplex PCR, while TCRdb's copy carries only in-frame clones and drops some. The sample contains fewer than 110,000 clones, about nine tenths of which appear only once. Sample: peripheral blood, taken on day 0 of AZD1222 vaccination. The receptors shown here come from an adult in good health. Each CDR3 is given with its conserved first and last residue. A D gene is named only where the DNA matches it firmly. Clone size is shown for a subset of rows, as once, few, many or a class of expanded clone.

J gene	D gene	clone size	V gene	CDR3 protein	CDR3 DNA
TRBJ1-4	TRBD1	.	TRBV5-1	CASSSGQGSNEKLFF	TGCGCCAGCAGCTCAGGACAGGGCAGTAATGAAAAACTGTTTTTT
TRBJ2-7	TRBD2	.	TRBV28	CASSPRRRERPEQYF	TGTGCCAGCAGTCCCCGGAGGCGGGAGCGTCCAGAGCAGTACTTC
TRBJ1-1	TRBD1	.	TRBV24-1	CATSEPGQGRTEAFF	TGTGCCACCAGTGAGCCTGGACAGGGTAGGACTGAAGCTTTCTTT
TRBJ2-7	.	.	TRBV5-6	CASSSRAGQTPYEQYF	TGTGCCAGCAGCTCCCGGGCGGGACAGACGCCCTACGAGCAGTACTTC
TRBJ1-4	.	.	TRBV30	CAWTRQRTNEKLFF	TGTGCCTGGACAAGACAGAGAACTAATGAAAAACTGTTTTTT
TRBJ1-5	.	few	TRBV4-2	CASSQEKLGQPQHF	TGTGCCAGCAGCCAAGAAAAGTTGGGGCAGCCCCAGCATTTT
TRBJ2-3	TRBD2	.	TRBV3-1/TRBV3-2	CASRHLAEASTDTQYF	TGTGCCAGCAGACACCTAGCGGAAGCAAGCACAGATACGCAGTATTTT
TRBJ2-3	.	.	TRBV3-1/TRBV3-2	CASSQVRTSTDTQYF	TGTGCCAGCAGCCAAGTAAGGACTAGCACAGATACGCAGTATTTT
TRBJ1-3	TRBD1	.	TRBV3-1/TRBV3-2	CASSRQGMYSGNTIYF	TGTGCCAGCAGCCGACAGGGGATGTACTCTGGAAACACCATATATTTT
TRBJ1-1	.	.	TRBV19	CASSIQGKMNTEAFF	TGTGCCAGTAGTATACAGGGGAAAATGAACACTGAAGCTTTCTTT
TRBJ2-7	TRBD2	.	TRBV15	CATSRDPRETYEQYF	TGTGCCACCAGCAGAGATCCGCGGGAGACCTACGAGCAGTACTTC
TRBJ2-7	TRBD2	.	TRBV5-1	CASSRTSGRPEQYF	TGCGCCAGCAGCCGGACTAGCGGGAGACCCGAGCAGTACTTC
TRBJ2-2	.	.	TRBV20-1	CSAGQSGELFF	TGCAGTGCTGGACAGTCCGGGGAGCTGTTTTTT
TRBJ2-7	TRBD2	.	TRBV7-9	CASSAQAGGAYEQYF	TGTGCCAGCAGCGCACAAGCGGGAGGTGCCTACGAGCAGTACTTC
TRBJ1-4	.	.	TRBV5-1	CASSSGQFTGTNEKLFF	TGCGCCAGCAGCTCAGGACAGTTTACGGGCACTAATGAAAAACTGTTTTTT
TRBJ1-4	TRBD1	.	TRBV11-2	CASSFGTGALGLNEKLFF	TGTGCCAGCAGCTTCGGGACAGGCGCATTGGGCTTAAATGAAAAACTGTTTTTT
TRBJ1-4	.	.	TRBV10-3	CAISGSGTKLFF	TGTGCCATCAGTGGCAGCGGGACGAAACTGTTTTTT
TRBJ1-5	.	.	TRBV19	CASSWSRTGNQPQHF	TGTGCCAGTAGTTGGTCCCGCACGGGCAATCAGCCCCAGCATTTT
TRBJ2-7	.	.	TRBV28	CASRPLTLLEQYF	TGTGCCAGCAGGCCCCTAACCCTCCTCGAGCAGTACTTC
TRBJ2-1	.	.	TRBV5-1	CASSLEGQSYNEQFF	TGCGCCAGCAGCTTGGAGGGGCAATCCTACAATGAGCAGTTCTTC
TRBJ2-6	TRBD1	.	TRBV3-1/TRBV3-2	CASSPRQGAATGANVLTF	TGTGCCAGCAGCCCCAGACAGGGTGCGGCAACTGGGGCCAACGTCCTGACTTTC
TRBJ1-6	.	.	TRBV27	CASTLRGENSPLHF	TGTGCCAGCACCCTGCGGGGGGAGAATTCACCCCTCCACTTT
TRBJ2-1	.	.	TRBV5-1	CASSSGQHNEQFF	TGCGCCAGCAGCTCCGGACAGCACAATGAGCAGTTCTTC
TRBJ1-1	.	.	TRBV7-9	CASSPPQGVYTEAFF	TGTGCCAGCAGCCCCCCCCAGGGAGTTTACACTGAAGCTTTCTTT
TRBJ1-2	.	.	TRBV6-5	CASTSTYGYTF	TGTGCCAGCACCTCGACCTATGGCTACACCTTC
TRBJ2-7	.	.	TRBV29-1	CSVDIQGGYEQYF	TGCAGCGTTGACATCCAGGGGGGCTACGAGCAGTACTTC
TRBJ1-4	TRBD1	.	TRBV28	CASSPRDRGREKLFF	TGTGCCAGCAGTCCCCGAGACAGGGGGAGGGAAAAACTGTTTTTT
TRBJ2-5	.	.	TRBV21-1	CASSKEWWSHSRYNQETQYF	TGTGCCAGCAGCAAAGAATGGTGGAGCCATTCACGATATAACCAAGAGACCCAGTACTTC
TRBJ2-1	TRBD2	.	TRBV29-1	CSVRGLAGGRTYNEQFF	TGCAGCGTTCGAGGACTAGCGGGAGGGAGGACCTACAATGAGCAGTTCTTC
TRBJ1-1	.	once	TRBV7-8	CASSLVLIPEAFF	TGTGCCAGCAGCTTAGTTCTAATCCCTGAAGCTTTCTTT
TRBJ2-7	TRBD1	.	TRBV6-5	CATADAGTAYEQYF	TGTGCCACCGCGGACGCCGGGACAGCCTACGAGCAGTACTTC
TRBJ1-4	TRBD1	.	TRBV10-1	CASSEGTGEKLFF	TGCGCCAGCAGTGAGGGGACAGGGGAAAAACTGTTTTTT
TRBJ2-7	TRBD1	.	TRBV13	CASSRPGQGSYEQYF	TGTGCCAGCAGCCGTCCGGGACAGGGATCCTACGAGCAGTACTTC
TRBJ2-1	TRBD1	.	TRBV29-1	CSVADRVGREQFF	TGCAGCGTTGCGGACAGGGTAGGACGTGAGCAGTTCTTC